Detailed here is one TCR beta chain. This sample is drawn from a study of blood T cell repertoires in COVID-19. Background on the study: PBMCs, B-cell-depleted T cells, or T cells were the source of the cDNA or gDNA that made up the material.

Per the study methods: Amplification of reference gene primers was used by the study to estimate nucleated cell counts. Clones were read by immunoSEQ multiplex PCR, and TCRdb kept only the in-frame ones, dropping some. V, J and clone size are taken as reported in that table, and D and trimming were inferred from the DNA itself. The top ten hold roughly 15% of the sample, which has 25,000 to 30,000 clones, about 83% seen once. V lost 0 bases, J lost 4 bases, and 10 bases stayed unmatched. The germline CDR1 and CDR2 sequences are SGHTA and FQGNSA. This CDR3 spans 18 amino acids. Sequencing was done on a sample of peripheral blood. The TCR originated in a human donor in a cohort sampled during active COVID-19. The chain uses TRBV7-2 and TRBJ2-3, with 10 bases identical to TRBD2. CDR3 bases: TGTGCCAGCAGCTTAGCGCTGCTGGCTAGCGGGGGATCAGATACGCAGTATTTT. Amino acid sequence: CASSLALLASGGSDTQYF.